What follows is one T cell receptor (beta chain) and its context. Which antigen it targets is not known. There are no base qualities to consult, and no much larger clone falls within one base. This record belongs to a study of cytomegalovirus exposure and HLA in healthy donors (dated by TCRdb to the late 2010s). Study-wide context: According to an earlier analysis of a few hundred of the donors, 200 million or so T cells yielded over 90 million unique TCR beta sequences and 276 Gb of sequence data. An early release that covered about 640 HLA-typed donors contained about 300 gigabases of sequencing data and 70 million to 100 million unique TCR sequences. Of the roughly 390 genotyped donors, 81% were placed in the genetic ancestry cluster associated with self-reported Caucasian donors. The aim of the study was to test whether cataloging public T cell receptors could identify signatures of past pathogen exposure. The T cell repertoires of 666 subjects were profiled by immunosequencing and related to cytomegalovirus serostatus. Besides the first cohort of 500 to 700 subjects, a separate validation cohort made up of around 120 different subjects was used. To predict cytomegalovirus infection status, the study brought together high-throughput TCR immunosequencing, statistical association of individual TCRs with disease status, and machine learning. To study patterns of TCR occurrence, a later analysis re-analyzed previously published TCR beta repertoires from more than 550 donors and added high-resolution HLA genotyping. In the later analysis, no new phenotypic data were used to find candidate immune exposures; instead, reliance was placed on TCR beta sequences and their occurrence across donors. In an earlier analysis of several hundred of the donors, high-throughput TCR beta sequencing was used to judge whether each TCR beta V gene segment behaved as functional or pseudogenic. Donor age, sex, ethnicity and CMV serostatus were compiled alongside the repertoire data. A later genetic analysis took genome-wide SNP genotypes for about three fifths of the 666 donors and used that subset as a discovery cohort. Every discovery cohort repertoire had been produced on one sequencing platform. Class I and class II HLA loci were covered by the typing at four-digit resolution. The number of donors typed differed by locus, with about 629-630 for A, B, C, DRB1 and DQB1, roughly 520 for DQA1, nearly 610 for DPA1, and around 450 for DPB1. About five DR-DQ haplotypes were treated as single units for association and clustering because of strong linkage in the cohort. Among a few hundred genotyped donors of the cohort, an average of approximately 230,000 unique TCR beta nucleotide sequences were sequenced per donor, about a sixth of them non-productive.

The CDR3 sequence holds 16 residues, the cysteine and phenylalanine included. Of all the DNA, just the CDR3 is kept, 48 bases in frame from base 1. V is trimmed back by 4 bases and J by 3 bases, and the junction contains 9 bases that no gene match accounts for. Sequences SGDLS (CDR1) and YYNGEE (CDR2) are obtained from the germline V gene. The cohort comprised around 690 healthy bone marrow donors. At the time of sampling, every cohort member was nominally healthy, though immune exposures that went unrecorded were likely present. The donor tested CMV seronegative and was one of the 352 seronegative cohort members. Every donor gave a peripheral blood sample, and the peripheral blood mononuclear cells from that sample were used for TCR beta sequencing. The Qiagen DNeasy Blood Extraction Kit was used to extract genomic DNA from the blood cell samples. Library preparation used the immunoSEQ multiplex PCR assay. A mixture of 60 forward primers for TCR Vbeta segments and 13 reverse primers for TCR Jbeta segments was used in the multiplex PCR. The CDR3 region of rearranged TCR beta genes was amplified from genomic DNA with a multiplex PCR assay. The amplified TCR beta libraries were sequenced on the Illumina HiSeq System as 87-base-pair reads. The study's processing was this. In a later analysis, 80 million or so unique TCR beta chains were counted across the roughly 670 repertoires, and roughly 9.9 million of these chains were shared by at least two donors. A nearest-neighbor algorithm error-corrected the raw reads and collapsed the reads into unique sequences, merging closely related sequences to remove PCR and sequencing errors. CDR3 sequences were aligned to IMGT reference sequences to assign V, D and J gene segments. For a sequence to be retained, a match of at least six nucleotides was required to both a V gene segment and a J gene segment. A rearrangement was called productive if the CDR3 had no stop codons and remained in frame with V and J, and every other rearrangement was called non-productive. CDR3 was defined according to IMGT convention as the region running from the second conserved V-encoded cysteine to the conserved J-encoded phenylalanine. In an earlier analysis of more than 550 of the donors, sequences lacking an unambiguous match to a single V gene segment were excluded. In an earlier analysis of approximately 590 of the donors, V segments were called functional above 56.7% productive rearrangements and were called segregating when the between-donor standard deviation exceeded 5%. A statistical classification framework was built for diagnosing cytomegalovirus status from the catalog of TCR beta chain sequences. In a later analysis, TCR nucleotide sequences were compared against IMGT/GENE-DB human TR gene sequences so that V and J genes could be assigned. Using the TCRdist pipeline, a later analysis assigned CDR3 sequences along with most-parsimonious VDJ recombination scenarios. A later analysis defined each TCR beta chain by its CDR3 amino acid sequence plus V-gene family, and excluded reads lacking a unique V-gene family. In a later analysis, 500 to 650 highly shared, low-generation-probability nucleotide sequences were removed to address suspected cross-contamination and a sequencing artifact. In a later analysis, a clonal expansion index was calculated for each public chain from normalized within-repertoire ranks of inferred template counts. In a later analysis, generation probabilities were computed using a VDJ recombination model fitted to out-of-frame rearrangements, and the results were checked against IGoR. A later analysis scored TCR-TCR, TCR-HLA and TCR-CMV co-occurrence with hypergeometric tests, applying a repertoire-size bias correction to TCR pairs. In a later analysis, false discovery rates were estimated by permuting HLA or CMV assignments 20 times. In a later analysis, co-occurring TCRs were grouped using DBSCAN, with TCRdist sequence similarity added in when clustering inside HLA-allele-positive subsets. Co-occurrence clustering excluded repertoires with fewer than 30,000 or more than 120,000 public chains, plus five with anomalous nucleotide sharing. Here the immuneACCESS table is served through TCRdb, limited to in-frame sequences with V and J called. Missing clones are a known gap in these copies; in checked studies unresolved V genes cover under half, and the rest lacks a known reason. The V and J calls and clone size are taken from that table; D and trimming were inferred from the DNA. This sample is represented by over 100,000 clones; 83% of them were singletons. The ten largest clones take up about 1.6% of the sample.

The full study reports these points: A further reported finding was that TCR beta sequences accurately predicted the HLA-A and HLA-B alleles for most subjects in the first cohort. Assigning TCR associations to individual alleles was difficult when HLA alleles, especially DR and DQ, strongly co-occurred. Presence/absence analyses assumed roughly uniform sequencing depth across donors, an assumption that may not hold. HLA typing was unavailable for some donors at each locus, so association tests used only the typed subset. The authors suggested that the approach could potentially be generalized to other disease states and immunological phenotypes. A later analysis reported that several top co-occurrence clusters appeared linked to parvovirus B19, influenza, CMV and Epstein-Barr virus. Linkage disequilibrium might explain the correlated functional status among segregating V segments, but an unknown experimental factor could not be ruled out. Three of the identified cytomegalovirus-associated TCR beta chains were confirmed in vitro to be specific for cytomegalovirus antigens. In a later genetic analysis, fewer N-insertions in productive TCRs were reported among donors in an Asian-associated ancestry cluster than the roughly 700-donor mean. A later analysis found that HLA-associated TCR beta chains were more clonally expanded and had lower generation probabilities than equally common non-associated chains. The only immune exposure information available for the cohort was CMV serostatus. A group of highly shared sequence variants was considered likely to be a technical artifact of the sequencing pipeline. At a false discovery rate of 0.05, a later analysis linked roughly 17,000 TCR beta sequences to specific HLA alleles. Roughly 15 rarely observed V segments, including chromosome 9 orphons, were excluded from the earlier analysis of several hundred of the donors because counts were too low. Because the 87-base-pair reads could not distinguish some IMGT-functional V segments, including TRBV6-2 and TRBV6-3, those segments were excluded. In a later analysis, TCR association rates were found to vary across HLA loci, with the most associated TCRs seen for DRB1 alleles and the fewest for HLA-C alleles. Cytomegalovirus status was reported to be diagnosed by the classifier with high specificity and sensitivity in both the original and validation cohorts. In an earlier analysis of some 550 of the donors, most TCR beta V segments were observed in productive rearrangements about 90% or about 30% of the time, broadly matching IMGT annotations. Most TCR sequences were seen in very few donors, while some public TCRs were found in many individuals. V-gene and J-gene trimming of TCR beta chains was associated with a missense DCLRE1C variant in a later genetic analysis, and the association was replicated in an independent cohort. A later analysis found that most CMV-associated TCR beta chains appeared HLA-restricted, with HLA associations seemingly driven largely by CMV exposure. A total of fewer than 200 TCR beta chains were listed by the study as associated with cytomegalovirus. In this cohort, only TCR beta chains were sequenced, and detectable features were limited by the absence of alpha or paired-chain data.

The V and J segments used are TRBV9 and TRBJ2-7, and TRBD1 matches 11 of the central bases. The source is a man aged 40-49 years in good health and CMV-seronegative. The sequenced sample consisted of PBMCs. CDR3 loop: CASSPRGGQGDYEQYF. The base sequence is TGTGCCAGCAGCCCCCGGGGGGGACAGGGGGACTACGAGCAGTACTTC.